Described below is a single T cell receptor beta chain sequence and its context. The antigen is unknown. The sample originates from a study of PD-1 blockade in classical Hodgkin lymphoma. Study background: Every 2 weeks, patients had 3 mg/kg nivolumab intravenously. Findings and limits, study-wide: It was among complete responders that baseline diversity resembled that of newly diagnosed patients. Individuals initiating nivolumab under 1 year after ASCT were excluded. With respect to the repertoire differences, their causes, possibly disease activity or prior therapy, remain undefined.

The repertoire was sequenced with immunoSEQ multiplex PCR; TCRdb's copy has only in-frame clones and lacks some. The table has 60,000 or so clones, roughly 90% seen once; the top ten hold over 9.5%. After autologous stem cell transplantation all patients relapsed, and prior brentuximab vedotin exposure differed between cohorts. The germline V and J ends were trimmed by 3 bases and 2 bases, with 10 bases remaining between them. The germline CDR1 and CDR2 sequences are SEHNR and FQNEAQ (reference sequence). The CDR3 is 14 residues long. The sequencing used peripheral blood mononuclear cells (PBMCs), collected at baseline. V and J are TRBV7-9 and TRBJ2-5; TRBD1 is a possible D gene (6 bases). This sequence was found in a human donor with classical Hodgkin lymphoma. The CDR3 DNA follows: TGTGCCAGCAGCTTGAATCAGGGGCAAGAGACCCAGTACTTC. It translates to CASSLNQGQETQYF.